These T cell receptor beta chains were read from a single sample in a study of T cell repertoires in cytomegalovirus infection. In TCRdb, the reads were re-called with MiXCR into one record per CDR3 protein. The sample has roughly 350,000 distinct CDR3 sequences; roughly a third are singletons. These receptors are not linked to any known antigen. Material: cultured PBMCs, obtained from culture after CMV antigen stimulation. The receptors were gathered from a human donor in good health (CMV status not recorded). Some clones in this sample may be carry-over from other donors' samples. The CDR3 runs from the conserved cysteine through the conserved F or W. The D gene is left open where the match is weak. The size entry is marked missing in some rows and otherwise reads once, few, many or a size class.

j_call v_call clone_size d_call cdr3_nt cdr3_aa
TRBJ2-2 TRBV7-3 - TRBD2 TGTGCCAGCAGCTTAACCGGACTAGTAGGGTCCGGGGAGCTGTTTTTT CASSLTGLVGSGELFF
TRBJ2-3 TRBV10-3 few - TGTGCCATCAGTGAGTCCCTTCTAGCAATCGGTACGCAGTATTTT CAISESLLAIGTQYF
TRBJ2-1 TRBV5-1 - TRBD2 TGCGCCAGCAGCTCCAACCGGGGACTAGCGGGAGATGAGCAGTTCTTC CASSSNRGLAGDEQFF
TRBJ2-5 TRBV24-1 many - TGTGCCACCAGTACTTCGCACCTTGAGACCCAGTACTTC CATSTSHLETQYF
TRBJ1-3 TRBV7-2 many - TGTGCCAGCAGCCCCCGTTTTCGTGGAGACACCATATATTTT CASSPRFRGDTIYF
TRBJ2-7 TRBV7-2 many - TGTGCCAGCAGCTTCGCTAGCGCCGAGCAGTACTTC CASSFASAEQYF
TRBJ2-7 TRBV28 - TRBD2 TGTGCCAGCAGTTTCGGACTAGCGGGTACTTACGAGCAGTACTTC CASSFGLAGTYEQYF
TRBJ2-5 TRBV20-1 - - TGCAGTGCTAGAGATCCCCTAGCTAGTGGAAAAGAGACCCAGTACTTC CSARDPLASGKETQYF
TRBJ2-1 TRBV27 - - TGTGCCAGCAGAGATGGAGGGGGGGGTTACAATGAGCAGTTCTTC CASRDGGGGYNEQFF
TRBJ2-2 TRBV7-2 - - TGTGCCAGCAGCTTCTGGGCCGGGGAGCTGTTTTTT CASSFWAGELFF
TRBJ1-2 TRBV5-4 - TRBD1 TGTGCCAGCAGCTTGGACGGCAGGGGGCCGAGGGATGGCTACACCTTC CASSLDGRGPRDGYTF
TRBJ2-1 TRBV28 once TRBD1 TGTGCCAGCAGGGACAGGGAAACCAATGAGCAGTTCTTC CASRDRETNEQFF
TRBJ2-1 TRBV7-2 - TRBD2 TGTGCCAGCAGCAAGCGGGAGGGCCCCGGTGAGCAGTTCTTC CASSKREGPGEQFF
TRBJ2-3 TRBV14 - TRBD2 TGTGCCAGCAGCCAAGGACTAGCGGGAGGCAATACGCAGTATTTT CASSQGLAGGNTQYF
TRBJ1-4 TRBV19 - - TGTGCCAGTAGTAGGGAAGGGCGGTCTAATGAAAAACTGTTTTTT CASSREGRSNEKLFF
TRBJ1-5 TRBV7-8 - - TGTGCCAGCAGCTACGGACATCAGGTCTATCAGCCCCAGCATTTT CASSYGHQVYQPQHF
TRBJ2-5 TRBV14 once TRBD2 TGTGCCAGCAGCCAAGTGGCTAGCGGGAGAAGGGAGACCCAGTACTTC CASSQVASGRRETQYF
TRBJ2-2 TRBV6-5 few TRBD2 TGTGCCAGCGGCCGACCGGGACTAGCAGGTTCCGGGGAGCTGTTTTTT CASGRPGLAGSGELFF
TRBJ2-1 TRBV28 - TRBD2 TGTGCCAGCAGTACACATCTAGCGGGCGACAGCTCCTACAATGAGCAGTTCTTC CASSTHLAGDSSYNEQFF
TRBJ2-1 TRBV5-4 - - TGTGCCAGCAGCACCGGGACCCACAAGGGGTTGAATGAGCAGTTCTTC CASSTGTHKGLNEQFF
TRBJ2-5 TRBV20-1 - TRBD2 TGCAGTGCGACCCTAGCGGGAGGGCCGGGAGAGACCCAGTACTTC CSATLAGGPGETQYF
TRBJ2-7 TRBV12-3/TRBV12-4 - TRBD1 TGTGCCAGCAGTCCTTACGGACAGGGGACCTACGAGCAGTACTTC CASSPYGQGTYEQYF
TRBJ2-5 TRBV29-1 few TRBD2 TGCAGCACTCGGGGGGGTGAGACCCAGTACTTC CSTRGGETQYF
TRBJ2-5 TRBV25-1 - TRBD2 TGTGCCAGCAGTCCCCGGACTAGCGGGCACCAAGAGACCCAGTACTTC CASSPRTSGHQETQYF
TRBJ2-7 TRBV7-8 many TRBD2 TGTGCCAGCAGCTTAGGGACTAGCGGGAGCGAGCAGTACTTC CASSLGTSGSEQYF
TRBJ2-1 TRBV27 - - TGTGCCAGCAGGACGGGGATGAATGAGCAGTTCTTC CASRTGMNEQFF
TRBJ2-1 TRBV11-1 few TRBD2 TGTGCCAGCAGCTTAATGCGGGGCCTAGCGGTCCCCCGAGGTGAGCAGTTCTTC CASSLMRGLAVPRGEQFF
TRBJ1-4 TRBV7-9 - TRBD1 TGTGCCAGCAGCTTAACTTGGGACAGAAGTAATGAAAAACTGTTTTTT CASSLTWDRSNEKLFF
TRBJ2-1 TRBV7-2 many TRBD2 TGTGCCAGCAGCTCGGGACTAGCGGGATACAATGAGCAGTTCTTC CASSSGLAGYNEQFF
TRBJ2-4 TRBV7-2 - TRBD2 TGTGCCAGCAGCCGGCCTAAGGGCGGGAGAGACATTCAGTACTTC CASSRPKGGRDIQYF
TRBJ2-7 TRBV7-2 few TRBD1 TGTGCCAGCAGCTCCGTCACAGGGGGATGGATTTACGAGCAGTACTTC CASSSVTGGWIYEQYF